This T cell receptor (beta chain) was found in a study of T cell repertoires in cytomegalovirus infection. This clonotype was observed at least ten times. As yet, its antigen is unknown. TCRdb re-called the reads through MiXCR, storing one row per CDR3 protein. The sample consists of approximately 1,000,000 distinct CDR3 sequences, around 30% of them appearing once. There are 16 residues in the CDR3. Per germline, CDR1 SGHVS and CDR2 FNYEAQ. Trimming cost V 5 bases and J 5 bases, with 16 bases left between them. This material consisted of cultured CD8+ T cells from PBMCs, taken from culture after CMV antigen stimulation. V is TRBV7-6 and J is TRBJ1-6; D unresolved. This sequence was found in a human donor in good health (CMV status not recorded). Some clones in this sample may be carry-over from other donors' samples. CDR3 residues: CASSPGPEEDNSPLHF. The DNA of the CDR3 is TGTGCCAGCAGCCCTGGGCCCGAGGAGGATAATTCACCCCTCCACTTT.